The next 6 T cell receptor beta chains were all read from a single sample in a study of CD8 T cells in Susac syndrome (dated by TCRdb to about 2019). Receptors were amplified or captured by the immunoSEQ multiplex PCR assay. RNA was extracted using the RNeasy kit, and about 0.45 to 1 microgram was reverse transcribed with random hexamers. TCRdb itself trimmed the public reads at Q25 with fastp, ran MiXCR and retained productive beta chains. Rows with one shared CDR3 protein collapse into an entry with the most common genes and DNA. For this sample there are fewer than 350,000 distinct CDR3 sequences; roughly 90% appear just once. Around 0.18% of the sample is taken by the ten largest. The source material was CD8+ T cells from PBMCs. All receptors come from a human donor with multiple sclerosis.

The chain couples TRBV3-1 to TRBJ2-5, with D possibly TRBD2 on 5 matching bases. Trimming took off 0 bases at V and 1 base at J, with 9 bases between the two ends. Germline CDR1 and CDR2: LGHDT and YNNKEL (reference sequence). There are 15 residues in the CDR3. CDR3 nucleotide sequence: TGTGCCAGCAGCCAAGAGCCTAGCAGCCAAGAGACCCAGTACTTC. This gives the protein CASSQEPSSQETQYF.

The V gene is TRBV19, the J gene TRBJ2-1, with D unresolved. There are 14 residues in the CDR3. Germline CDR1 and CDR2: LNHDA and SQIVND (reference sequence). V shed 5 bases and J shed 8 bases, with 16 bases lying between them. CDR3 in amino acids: CASSVPLESDEQFF. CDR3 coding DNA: TGTGCCAGTAGTGTACCACTGGAGTCGGATGAGCAGTTCTTC. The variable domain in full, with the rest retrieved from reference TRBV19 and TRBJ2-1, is DGGITQSPKYLFRKEGQNVTLSCEQNLNHDAMYWYRQDPGQGLRLIYYSQIVNDFQKGDIAEGYSVSREKKESFPLTVTSAQKNPTAFYLCASSVPLESDEQFFGPGTRLTVL.

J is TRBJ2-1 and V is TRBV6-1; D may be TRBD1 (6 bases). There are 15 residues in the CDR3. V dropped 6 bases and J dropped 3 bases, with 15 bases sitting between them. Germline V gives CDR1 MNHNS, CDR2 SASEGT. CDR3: CASSLRTDDYNEQFF. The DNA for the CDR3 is TGTGCCAGCAGCCTCCGGACAGACGACTACAATGAGCAGTTCTTC.

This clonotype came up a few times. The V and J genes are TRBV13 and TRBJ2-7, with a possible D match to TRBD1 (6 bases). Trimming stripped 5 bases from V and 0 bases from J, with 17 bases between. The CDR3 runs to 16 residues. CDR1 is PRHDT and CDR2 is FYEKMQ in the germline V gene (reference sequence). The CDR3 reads CASSAPGHLTSYEQYF. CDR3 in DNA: TGTGCCAGCAGCGCACCGGGACACCTTACCTCCTACGAGCAGTACTTC.

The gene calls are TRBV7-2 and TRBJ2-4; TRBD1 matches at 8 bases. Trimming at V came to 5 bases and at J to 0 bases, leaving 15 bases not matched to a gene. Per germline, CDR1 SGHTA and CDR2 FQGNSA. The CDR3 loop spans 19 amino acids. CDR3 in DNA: TGTGCCAGCAGCCACAACCGGGACAGGACGCGAATAGCCAAAAACATTCAGTACTTC. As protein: CASSHNRDRTRIAKNIQYF.

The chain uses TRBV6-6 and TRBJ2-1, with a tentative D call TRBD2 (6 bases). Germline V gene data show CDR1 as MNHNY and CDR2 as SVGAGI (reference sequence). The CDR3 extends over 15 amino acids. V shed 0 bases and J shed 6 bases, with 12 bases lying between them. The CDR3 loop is CASSYSLGGINEQFF. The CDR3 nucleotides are TGTGCCAGCAGTTACTCGTTGGGGGGAATCAATGAGCAGTTCTTC.